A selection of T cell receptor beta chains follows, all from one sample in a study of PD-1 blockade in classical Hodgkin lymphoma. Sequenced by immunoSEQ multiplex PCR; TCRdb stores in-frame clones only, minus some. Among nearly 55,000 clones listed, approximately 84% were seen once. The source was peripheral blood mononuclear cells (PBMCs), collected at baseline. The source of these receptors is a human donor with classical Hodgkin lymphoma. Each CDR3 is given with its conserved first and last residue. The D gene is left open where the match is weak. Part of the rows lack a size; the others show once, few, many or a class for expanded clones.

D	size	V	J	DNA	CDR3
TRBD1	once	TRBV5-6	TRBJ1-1	TGTGCCAGCAGCGGATACACTGACGGACAGGCGGGGAACACTGAAGCTTTCTTT	CASSGYTDGQAGNTEAFF
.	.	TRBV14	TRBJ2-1	TGTGCCAGCAGCCCACTGGGGGCCCACCCCTACAATGAGCAGTTCTTC	CASSPLGAHPYNEQFF
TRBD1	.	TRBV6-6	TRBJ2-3	TGTGCCAGCAGTCGGGACAGCCCCGGACGAGTAGATACGCAGTATTTT	CASSRDSPGRVDTQYF
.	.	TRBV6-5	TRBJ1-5	TGTGCCAGCAGTTACTCTAGCCAGAACAATCAGCCCCAGCATTTT	CASSYSSQNNQPQHF
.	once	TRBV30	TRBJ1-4	TGTGCCTGGAGTCCTTTAGGACAGAGTAATGAAAAACTGTTTTTT	CAWSPLGQSNEKLFF
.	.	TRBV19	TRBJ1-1	TGTGCCAGTACCACCAAGGCGGGGGCTTTCTTT	CASTTKAGAFF
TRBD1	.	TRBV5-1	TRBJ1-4	TGCGCCAGCAGCTTGGTCGGGACAGGGGCCAGTTACGAAAAACTGTTTTTT	CASSLVGTGASYEKLFF
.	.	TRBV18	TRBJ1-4	TGTGCCAGCTCACCAATCCGGGGGTCTAATGAAAAACTGTTTTTT	CASSPIRGSNEKLFF
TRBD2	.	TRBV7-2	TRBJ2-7	TGTGCCAGCAGCTTCAGCGGGAGAAGGGACGAGCAGTACTTC	CASSFSGRRDEQYF
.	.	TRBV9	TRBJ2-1	TGTGCCAGCAGCGTAAGGGGGGAGCCTCTGATCAATGAGCAGTTCTTC	CASSVRGEPLINEQFF
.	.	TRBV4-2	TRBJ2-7	TGTGCCAGCAGCCAAGCAATTACAGGGACCTACGAGCAGTACTTC	CASSQAITGTYEQYF
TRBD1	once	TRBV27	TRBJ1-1	TGTGCCAGTTCACGGGACAGGGCTAACACTGAAGCTTTCTTT	CASSRDRANTEAFF
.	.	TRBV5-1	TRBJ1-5	TGCGCCAGCAGCTTGGGAGTAGGGTTTGAGCCCCAGCATTTT	CASSLGVGFEPQHF
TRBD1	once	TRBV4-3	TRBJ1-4	TGCGCCAGCAGCTACGACAGGGGGCGTATTGATGAAAAACTGTTTTTT	CASSYDRGRIDEKLFF
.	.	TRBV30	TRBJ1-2	TGTGCCTGGAGTGGCTCTCCACCTGGCTATGGCTACACCTTC	CAWSGSPPGYGYTF
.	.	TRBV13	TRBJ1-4	TGTGCCAGCAGCGTATCAGTTGGTGAAAAACTGTTTTTT	CASSVSVGEKLFF
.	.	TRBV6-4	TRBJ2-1	TGTGCCAGCAGTGAGGCGGGCGACTCCTACAATGAGCAGTTCTTC	CASSEAGDSYNEQFF